Following are 23 T cell receptor beta chains from one sample sequenced in a study of CD8+ T cells in alopecia areata. RNA was isolated and reverse transcribed to cDNA, the sequencing template. Only in-frame clones appear in the TCRdb table, and some are missing; sequencing was by immunoSEQ multiplex PCR. The data show 80,000 to 100,000 clones, roughly two fifths seen once. Specified treatment: oral pan-JAK inhibitor, 5-10 mg twice daily. This material consisted of CD8+ T cells sorted from blood, taken at week 24, from a patient treated with tofacitinib. Source of these receptors: a human donor with alopecia areata.

The table lists this clone with a few counts. The CDR3 DNA follows: TGTGCCACCAGACGGGGCTCCACTGAAGCTTTCTTT. Amino acid sequence: CATRRGSTEAFF. The chain has TRBV25-1 and TRBJ1-1; maybe TRBD1 (5 bases). The CDR3 spans 12 residues. In germline, CDR1 is MGHDK, CDR2 SYGVNS. Trimming removed 10 bases from V and 4 bases from J, with 13 bases in between.

This clone was picked up a small number of times. V usage is TRBV15 and J usage is TRBJ2-4; the D gene could be TRBD1 or TRBD2 (5 bases each). Germline V lookup: CDR1 LNHNV, CDR2 YYDKDF (reference sequence). There are 16 residues in the CDR3. V lost 4 bases and J 2 bases, leaving 15 bases between the germline ends. The CDR3 spells CATSISRTGPKNIQYF. CDR3 sequence (DNA): TGTGCCACCAGCATCTCCCGGACGGGGCCCAAAAACATTCAGTACTTC.

This chain uses TRBV7-3 with TRBJ2-3, with D hard to call. The V gene lost 3 bases and the J gene lost 3 bases, with 10 bases spanning the gap. CDR3 length equals 14 residues. From germline, CDR1 is SGHTA and CDR2 FQGTGA. The CDR3 loop is CASSLVYGTDTQYF. The CDR3 coding sequence is TGTGCCAGCAGCTTGGTATACGGGACAGATACGCAGTATTTT.

This chain links TRBV9 with TRBJ2-1, with D maybe TRBD1 (6 bases). The CDR3 runs to 16 residues. Trimming removed 4 bases at V and 5 bases at J, with 19 bases between. The V gene's germline CDR1 is SGDLS and CDR2 YYNGEE. CDR3 coding DNA: TGTGCCAGCAGCTCCCCTCGGGACAATCCGAACAATGAGCAGTTCTTC. Its protein product is CASSSPRDNPNNEQFF.

The chain recombines TRBV7-9 with TRBJ1-1; D is ambiguous. Germline CDR1 SEHNR, CDR2 FQNEAQ (reference sequence). The CDR3 is made up of 15 amino acids. V lost 5 bases and J 3 bases, leaving 16 bases between the germline ends. The CDR3 coding sequence is TGTGCCAGCAGCCAAGAATACCAGAGGGACACTGAAGCTTTCTTT. Amino acid sequence: CASSQEYQRDTEAFF.

CDR3 nucleotide sequence: TGTGCCAGCAGCCAAGATCCTGTGCGGGACATCTACAATGAGCAGTTCTTC. It is translated as CASSQDPVRDIYNEQFF. The rearrangement uses TRBV14 and TRBJ2-1; D is possibly TRBD1 or TRBD2 (6 bases each). The CDR3 is 17 amino acids. Trimming removed 0 bases from V and 3 bases from J, with 15 bases in between. Germline V lookup: CDR1 SGHDN, CDR2 FVKESK.

The chain links TRBV5-1 to TRBJ2-7; 9 nucleotides line up with TRBD1. The CDR3 runs 15 residues. With V trimmed by 3 bases and J by 2 bases, 6 bases remained unmatched. Germline loops: CDR1 SGHRS, CDR2 YFSETQ. The CDR3 DNA is TGCGCCAGCAGCTACAGGGGGCTACCAACCTACGAGCAGTACTTC. Protein: CASSYRGLPTYEQYF.

This clone was picked up a small number of times. At one end, the junction sequence differs from germline, possibly due to a read error. V is TRBV10-3 and J is TRBJ2-1; no reliable D call. From germline, CDR1 is ENHRY and CDR2 SYGVKD. The CDR3 loop spans 17 amino acids. CDR3 in DNA: TGTGCCAGCAGTGATTTAGGACGGTTGAGCTCCTACAATGAGCAGTTCTTC. Protein product: CASSDLGRLSSYNEQFF.

The V gene is TRBV5-1, the J gene TRBJ2-5; D is perhaps TRBD2 (6 bases). TRBJ2-7 matches the DNA end more closely, so the J call is doubtful. The germline V gene encodes CDR1 SGHRS and CDR2 YFSETQ. The CDR3 has 12 residues. CDR3 sequence reads: CASSFSGYEQYF. The CDR3 bases are TGCGCCAGCAGCTTTAGCGGCTACGAGCAGTACTTC.

This clone was recorded a few times. The rearrangement joins TRBV6-5 to TRBJ2-5; the D gene is possibly TRBD1 (6 bases). This CDR3 spans 14 amino acids. V lost 4 bases and J lost 5, with 14 bases in between. Germline V gives CDR1 MNHEY, CDR2 SVGAGI. In nucleotides, the CDR3 is TGTGCCAGCAGTTTCTTACAGGGTGGGGAGACCCAGTACTTC. As protein: CASSFLQGGETQYF.

The J gene is TRBJ1-3, the V gene TRBV11-2; D is unclear. Germline CDR1 reads SGHAT; CDR2 reads FQNNGV. V was shortened by 2 bases and J by 0 bases, with 14 bases between the two germline ends. This CDR3 region has 17 residues. The CDR3 region is CASSLFRSSGSGNTIYF. The CDR3 DNA follows: TGTGCCAGCAGCTTATTTCGGTCGAGTGGCTCTGGAAACACCATATATTTT.

This clone showed up just a few times. The chain carries TRBV6-1 and TRBJ2-7; TRBD2 aligns across 11 bases. Germline CDR1 is MNHNS and CDR2 is SASEGT. The CDR3 runs 18 residues. J gave up 2 bases and V 1 base, and 10 bases lay outside the gene matches. CDR3 sequence reads: CASSEGRSGREGPYEQYF. The CDR3 DNA reads as TGTGCCAGCAGTGAAGGACGTAGCGGGAGGGAGGGTCCCTACGAGCAGTACTTC.

This clone has just a few counts. The rearrangement joins TRBV6-6 to TRBJ2-1; D remains ambiguous. Germline-derived CDR1 and CDR2 are MNHNY and SVGAGI (reference sequence). This CDR3 region has 14 residues. The V and J ends lost 0 bases and 8 bases respectively, with 11 bases between them. Here the CDR3 reads CASSYSRSSHEQFF. For the CDR3, the DNA is TGTGCCAGCAGTTACTCGAGAAGTTCTCATGAGCAGTTCTTC.

As DNA, the CDR3 is TGTGCCAGCAGCTCCGAGGGGCCGATCAATGAGCAGTTCTTC. Amino acids: CASSSEGPINEQFF. V usage is TRBV11-2 and J usage is TRBJ2-1; TRBD1 or TRBD2 may be the D gene (5 bases each). Germline V CDR1 and CDR2: SGHAT, FQNNGV. CDR3 length: 14 amino acids. Trimming pared 4 bases from V and 6 bases from J, leaving 13 bases between.

This chain uses TRBV9 with TRBJ2-7, with TRBD1 as a possible D gene (5 bases). From germline, CDR1 is SGDLS and CDR2 YYNGEE. The V end lost 0 bases, the J end lost 0 bases, and 10 bases lay between the germline ends. This CDR3 has 15 residues. Here the CDR3 DNA reads TGTGCCAGCAGCGTAGGTGGGGCTAGCTCCTACGAGCAGTACTTC. Translating it yields CASSVGGASSYEQYF.

The table lists this clone with a few counts. This sample includes further DNA sequences coding for the same CDR3. The rearrangement joins TRBV29-1 to TRBJ2-7, with 7 bases that match TRBD1. V lost 7 bases, J lost 1 base, and 7 bases stayed unmatched. The CDR3 runs to 13 residues. Germline loops: CDR1 SQVTM, CDR2 ANQGSEA. CDR3 loop: CSARTGLSYEQYF. Here the CDR3 DNA reads TGCAGCGCCCGGACAGGATTATCCTACGAGCAGTACTTC.

V and J are TRBV29-1 and TRBJ2-7, with D uncertain. There are 11 residues in the CDR3. Trimming took off 6 bases at V and 1 base at J, with 7 bases between the two ends. Germline V gene lookup returns CDR1 SQVTM and CDR2 ANQGSEA. CDR3 loop: CSVSLSYEQYF. CDR3 nucleotides: TGCAGCGTCTCTCTTTCCTACGAGCAGTACTTC.

This clone occurred once. The chain uses TRBV29-1 and TRBJ1-1, with no clear D. Germline assignment: CDR1 SQVTM and CDR2 ANQGSEA. The CDR3 is 14 amino acids. V lost 4 bases to trimming and J lost 5 bases, with 17 bases between them. The CDR3 spells CSVVVSVGQTEAFF. The CDR3, as DNA: TGCAGCGTTGTGGTTAGTGTAGGTCAAACTGAAGCTTTCTTT. The whole variable domain, remainder taken from reference TRBV29-1 and TRBJ1-1, is SAVISQKPSRDICQRGTSLTIQCQVDSQVTMMFWYRQQPGQSLTLIATANQGSEATYESGFVIDKFPISRPNLTFSTLTVSNMSPEDSSIYLCSVVVSVGQTEAFFGQGTRLTVV.

This rearrangement joins TRBV28 to TRBJ2-7; TRBD2 matches 8 bases. The CDR3 covers 15 residues. The germline V gene has CDR1 MDHEN and CDR2 SYDVKM. J lost 5 bases, V lost 5 bases, and 11 bases had no gene match. The CDR3, as DNA: TGTGCCAGCAGTCACCCCCCGGGGCGGGAGGACGAGCAGTACTTC. It yields the protein CASSHPPGREDEQYF. The whole variable domain, filled in from reference TRBV28 and TRBJ2-7, reads DVKVTQSSRYLVKRTGEKVFLECVQDMDHENMFWYRQDPGLGLRLIYFSYDVKMKEKGDIPEGYSVSREKKERFSLILESASTNQTSMYLCASSHPPGREDEQYFGPGTRLTVT.

V and J are TRBV30 and TRBJ2-7, with D maybe TRBD1 (6 bases). The CDR3 totals 13 residues. V lost 6 bases and J 4 bases, leaving 16 bases between the germline ends. Germline V gene lookup returns CDR1 GTSNPN and CDR2 SVGIG (reference sequence). The chain's CDR3 is CACHRDPEYEQYF. The CDR3 bases are TGTGCCTGCCACAGGGACCCCGAATACGAGCAGTACTTC.

The chain uses TRBV29-1 and TRBJ1-2; 9 nucleotides agree with TRBD1. This CDR3 comprises 15 residues. With 4 bases clipped from V and 4 bases from J, the junction kept 10 bases outside the gene matches. CDR1 is SQVTM, CDR2 ANQGSEA, per germline. Here the CDR3 DNA reads TGCAGCGTTGTGGCGGGGACAGGGACCCTCTATGGCTACACCTTC. Translating gives CSVVAGTGTLYGYTF. Variable domain in full (rest from reference TRBV29-1 and TRBJ1-2): SAVISQKPSRDICQRGTSLTIQCQVDSQVTMMFWYRQQPGQSLTLIATANQGSEATYESGFVIDKFPISRPNLTFSTLTVSNMSPEDSSIYLCSVVAGTGTLYGYTFGSGTRLTVV.

The V and J genes are TRBV11-2 and TRBJ2-1, with D possibly TRBD2 on 6 matching bases. The CDR3 contains 14 residues. From germline, CDR1 is SGHAT and CDR2 FQNNGV. V was trimmed by 1 base and J by 6 bases, leaving 10 bases between them. The CDR3 sequence is CASSLAGVGNEQFF. In DNA form, the CDR3 reads TGTGCCAGCAGCTTAGCGGGAGTGGGCAATGAGCAGTTCTTC.

This clone was found a few times. The rearrangement links TRBV19 to TRBJ1-1, with D possibly being TRBD1 (5 bases). The CDR3 has 14 residues. With 2 bases removed from V and 1 base from J, the gap between germline ends came to 8 bases. Germline V gene lookup returns CDR1 LNHDA and CDR2 SQIVND (reference sequence). The CDR3 coding sequence is TGTGCCAGTAGTATAAGGGGAGCGAACACTGAAGCTTTCTTT. This gives the protein CASSIRGANTEAFF.